Following are 24 T cell receptor beta chains from one sample sequenced in a study of cytomegalovirus exposure and HLA in healthy donors. Primers for the PCR totalled 60 Vbeta and 13 Jbeta. TCRdb keeps only in-frame clones here, not all; method: immunoSEQ multiplex PCR. There are 100,000 to 150,000 clones in the sample, with 1.5% to 1.9% held by the top ten. The sample consisted of PBMCs. Every receptor here comes from a woman in her 40s in good health and CMV-seronegative.

The CDR3 sequence is CASSLVGVNYGYTF. The CDR3, as DNA: TGTGCCAGCAGCTTGGTCGGGGTTAACTATGGCTACACCTTC. The V and J genes are TRBV5-5 and TRBJ1-2; D is unclear. The CDR3 contains 14 residues. Germline V gives CDR1 SGHKS, CDR2 YYEKEE (reference sequence). V was shortened by 0 bases and J by 1 base, with 7 bases between the two germline ends.

V is TRBV7-5 and J is TRBJ2-1; the table gives TRBD1 as D, unverified against the DNA. TRBV7-5 has pseudogene status. The CDR3 is 11 amino acids. In nucleotides, the CDR3 is TGTGTCAGAACCAGGGGACATGAGCAGTTCTTC. Amino acid sequence: CVRTRGHEQFF.

The rearrangement joins TRBV5-8 to TRBJ1-4; TRBD1 is a possible D gene (6 bases). Trimming shortened V by 4 bases and J by 8 bases, and 15 bases separated the two germline ends. There are 14 residues in the CDR3. CDR1 is SGHTS and CDR2 is YDEGEE in the germline V gene. For the CDR3, the DNA is TGTGCCAGCAGCATCGGACAGTCCAAGGAAAAACTGTTTTTT. This codes for CASSIGQSKEKLFF. Drawing the rest from reference TRBV5-8 and TRBJ1-4, the complete variable domain is EAGVTQSPTHLIKTRGQQATLRCSPISGHTSVYWYQQALGLGLQFLLWYDEGEERNRGNFPPRFSGRQFPNYSSELNVNALELEDSALYLCASSIGQSKEKLFFGSGTQLSVL.

In DNA, the CDR3 is TGTGCCAGCAGCCGGCAGGGGGCGGAGGGTGAAAAACTGTTTTTT. Its translation is CASSRQGAEGEKLFF. The genes are TRBV5-6 and TRBJ1-4, with 8 nucleotides matching TRBD1. Germline trimming cut 4 bases from V and 7 bases from J; bases unmatched to any gene: 9. The CDR3 sequence is 15 residues long. Germline assignment: CDR1 SGHDT and CDR2 YYEEEE.

The gene calls are TRBV27 and TRBJ1-1, with D hard to call. CDR3 length: 14 amino acids. CDR1 MNHEY and CDR2 SMNVEV come from the germline V gene (reference sequence). The V end was cut by 6 bases, the J end by 1 base, with 12 bases between. The chain's CDR3 is CASRTFTGNTEAFF. Written as DNA, the CDR3 is TGTGCCAGCAGAACCTTCACGGGGAACACTGAAGCTTTCTTT.

The chain uses TRBV4-1 and TRBJ2-7; TRBD1 might be the D (5 bases). CDR1 and CDR2 (germline): MGHRA, YSYEKL. The CDR3 extends over 15 amino acids. V dropped 4 bases and J dropped 0 bases, with 13 bases sitting between them. The CDR3 here is CASSPSTASSYEQYF. The CDR3, as DNA: TGCGCCAGCAGCCCTTCGACAGCAAGCTCCTACGAGCAGTACTTC.

The genes are TRBV10-2 and TRBJ1-4, with D perhaps matching TRBD1 (6 bases). CDR3 size: 14 residues. CDR1 and CDR2 from the germline V gene are WSHSY and SAAADI. V was trimmed by 7 bases and J by 11 bases, leaving 20 bases between them. The DNA of the CDR3 is TGCGCCAGCATCGCCTCGAGGGGTCAGGGGAAACTGTTTTTT. This translates into CASIASRGQGKLFF.

The chain links TRBV5-4 to TRBJ2-3; TRBD1 matches at 8 bases. The V and J ends lost 3 bases and 3 bases, in that order; junction bases with no gene match: 3. The CDR3 sequence is 14 residues long. Germline V gives CDR1 SGHNT, CDR2 YYREEE (reference sequence). The CDR3 is CASSSQGATDTQYF. DNA for the CDR3: TGTGCCAGCAGCTCCCAGGGGGCAACAGATACGCAGTATTTT.

This chain connects TRBV5-6 to TRBJ1-5; the D is unclear. Germline loops: CDR1 SGHDT, CDR2 YYEEEE. This CDR3 has 14 residues. V was shortened by 0 bases and J by 6 bases, with 10 bases between the two germline ends. The CDR3 DNA reads TGTGCCAGCAGCTTGGGGGTCCTAGGTCAGCCCCAGCATTTT. Its protein product is CASSLGVLGQPQHF.

Here the CDR3 DNA reads TGTGCCAGCCTGCGGGCCGATACGCAGTATTTT. This sequence encodes CASLRADTQYF. The chain carries TRBV6-5 and TRBJ2-3, with D perhaps TRBD2 (5 bases). The CDR3 loop spans 11 amino acids. The V end was cut by 8 bases, the J end by 6 bases, with 9 bases between. Germline CDR1 and CDR2: MNHEY and SVGAGI.

A word on this clone: One end of the junction is discordant with germline, which a read error may explain. The CDR3 region has the DNA TGTGCCAGCAGCCCTTATTATAATTCGCCCCTCCACTTT. Its translation is CASSPYYNSPLHF. The chain has TRBV14 and TRBJ1-6; D gene uncertain. Germline V gene sequence: CDR1 SGHDN, CDR2 FVKESK. The CDR3 contains 13 residues.

The chain employs TRBV7-6 and TRBJ2-5; 12 positions match TRBD2. J was trimmed by 4 bases and V by 5 bases; bases with no gene match: 8. The CDR3 is 16 residues long. Looked up from germline, CDR1 is SGHVS and CDR2 is FNYEAQ. The CDR3 nucleotides are TGTGCCAGCAGCCACCCTAGCGGGGGGGCCCCAGAGACCCAGTACTTC. Its translation is CASSHPSGGAPETQYF.

The J gene is TRBJ1-2, the V gene TRBV2; 11 bases match TRBD1. CDR1 SNHLY and CDR2 FYNNEI come from the germline V gene. This CDR3 region has 15 residues. Trimming took 7 bases from V and 8 from J; bases not matched to a gene: 12. In DNA, the CDR3 is TGTGCCAGCACCACGGACAGGGGGCCTTGGGAAGGCTACACCTTC. As protein: CASTTDRGPWEGYTF. Combining the CDR3 with reference TRBV2 and TRBJ1-2 gives the whole variable domain EPEVTQTPSHQVTQMGQEVILRCVPISNHLYFYWYRQILGQKVEFLVSFYNNEISEKSEIFDDQFSVERPDGSNFTLKIRSTKLEDSAMYFCASTTDRGPWEGYTFGSGTRLTVV.

J is TRBJ2-5 and V is TRBV5-8; 10 bases line up with TRBD2. Losses at the gene ends were 1 base for V and 1 base for J; bases not matched to a gene: 7. The V gene's germline CDR1 is SGHTS and CDR2 YDEGEE. There are 17 residues in the CDR3. The CDR3 reads CASSLIGTSGTQETQYF. In DNA form, the CDR3 reads TGTGCCAGCAGCTTGATCGGCACTAGCGGGACCCAAGAGACCCAGTACTTC.

The V call is TRBV4-2, the J call TRBJ1-3; D is unclear. Germline V gene lookup returns CDR1 LGHNA and CDR2 YNFKEQ. The CDR3 contains 14 residues. V was pared by 1 base and J by 4 bases, with 8 bases between. As DNA, the CDR3 is TGTGCCAGCAGCCAAGGGGCATCCGGAAACACCATATATTTT. It is translated as CASSQGASGNTIYF.

The gene calls are TRBV19 and TRBJ2-1; 9 bases align to TRBD2. Germline loops: CDR1 LNHDA, CDR2 SQIVND (reference sequence). This CDR3 is 21 amino acids long. V lost 7 bases and J lost 1; bases outside the gene matches: 23. This CDR3 reads CASNRQGIGGSGGGSYNEQFF. CDR3 coding DNA: TGTGCCAGTAACAGACAGGGTATAGGGGGTAGCGGGGGTGGATCCTACAATGAGCAGTTCTTC.

This rearrangement joins TRBV7-9 to TRBJ1-2; TRBD1 matches 7 bases. V gave up 5 bases and J gave up 4 bases; unmatched junction bases: 10. Germline V lookup: CDR1 SEHNR, CDR2 FQNEAQ (reference sequence). The CDR3 runs to 15 residues. CDR3 protein: CASSPRQGTSYGYTF. CDR3 DNA sequence: TGTGCCAGCAGCCCTCGACAGGGAACTTCCTATGGCTACACCTTC.

This chain links TRBV9 with TRBJ1-1; TRBD1 aligns across 8 bases. Germline assignment: CDR1 SGDLS and CDR2 YYNGEE. Trimming at V came to 3 bases and at J to 6 bases, leaving 10 bases not matched to a gene. This CDR3 is built from 15 residues. The CDR3 DNA is TGTGCCAGCAGCGGCAATTGGGACAGGATGTCTGAAGCTTTCTTT. Protein sequence: CASSGNWDRMSEAFF.

V usage is TRBV7-9 and J usage is TRBJ1-4; no clear D gene. Trimming removed 2 bases at V and 2 bases at J, with 12 bases between. This CDR3 comprises 16 residues. Per germline, CDR1 SEHNR and CDR2 FQNEAQ (reference sequence). The CDR3, as DNA: TGTGCCAGCAGCTTAAAAGGGAGAAGGACTAATGAAAAACTGTTTTTT. Translation gives CASSLKGRRTNEKLFF.

V and J are TRBV19 and TRBJ1-2; D may be TRBD1 (5 bases). The CDR3 totals 14 residues. CDR1 is LNHDA and CDR2 is SQIVND in the germline V gene (reference sequence). V lost 6 bases to trimming and J lost 4 bases, with 15 bases between them. The CDR3 loop is CASRTRVGGYGYTF. The CDR3 bases are TGTGCCAGTAGGACCAGGGTGGGAGGCTATGGCTACACCTTC.

V gene TRBV29-1 combines with J gene TRBJ1-2; 9 bases are shared with TRBD1. CDR1 is SQVTM, CDR2 ANQGSEA, per germline. This CDR3 spans 14 amino acids. Germline trimming cut 6 bases from V and 4 bases from J; bases unmatched to any gene: 9. In DNA, the CDR3 is TGCAGCGTGGCTTCTACAGGGGGCGGCTATGGCTACACCTTC. Protein sequence: CSVASTGGGYGYTF.

The chain joins TRBV9 to TRBJ2-5, with D perhaps matching TRBD1 (6 bases). The germline V and J ends were trimmed by 0 bases and 4 bases, with 13 bases remaining between them. The CDR3 has 15 amino acids. From germline, CDR1 is SGDLS and CDR2 YYNGEE. The CDR3 region has the DNA TGTGCCAGCAGCGTAGGGGACACACGGGGAGAGACCCAGTACTTC. Encoded protein: CASSVGDTRGETQYF.

The chain carries TRBV18 and TRBJ2-7, with D possibly matching TRBD2 (5 bases). CDR3 length equals 16 residues. Trimming shortened V by 2 bases and J by 2 bases, and 16 bases separated the two germline ends. Germline values: CDR1 KGHSH, CDR2 LQKENI. This CDR3 reads CASSPIRGVETYEQYF. DNA of the CDR3: TGTGCCAGCTCACCAATACGGGGAGTCGAAACCTACGAGCAGTACTTC.

The chain recombines TRBV14 with TRBJ2-3; TRBD2 matches 7 bases. The CDR3 is 18 residues long. The V segment lost 2 bases and the J segment 4 bases; nucleotides outside the gene matches: 15. The germline V gene has CDR1 SGHDN and CDR2 FVKESK. Here the CDR3 DNA reads TGTGCCAGCAGCCAAATAATCGCCGGGGGGAATTTGGCAGATACGCAGTATTTT. This sequence encodes CASSQIIAGGNLADTQYF.